This T cell receptor beta chain was retrieved from a study of beta chain features in type 1 diabetes (dated by TCRdb to the late 2010s). General notes on the study: Patients and healthy donors did not differ in mean age, gender distribution, total cell number or subset yield. Naive and central memory subsets were obtained from all 30 or so donors, but regulatory and stem cell-like memory subsets were isolated from only 8 patients and about eight healthy donors. A total of around 100 million sorted cells were examined across all samples, and RNA yield correlated strongly with the number of cells per subset. In the study, TCRB repertoires of sorted circulating CD4+ T cell subsets from recently diagnosed type 1 diabetes patients were compared with those of matched healthy donors. What the authors observed across the whole study: At VDJ recombination sites, type 1 diabetes patients had fewer insertions and more deleted nucleotides, which implies abnormalities in thymic rearrangement. Because cDNA rather than genomic DNA was sequenced, highly expressing activated cells could have been over-represented, although no difference in activation and CD3 levels was found between groups. PCR might favor shorter templates, but patient and control samples were amplified and corrected together, so any skew would affect both groups equally. Naive, central memory and regulatory TCRB repertoires appeared to be more similar among patients than among healthy donors. Type 1 diabetes patients showed a moderate but significant shortening of TCRB CDR3 length in all four CD4+ subsets. Because the HLA sub-analyses included only small numbers of individuals, any influence of HLA type on TCRB rearrangement was left unresolved.

A single peripheral blood draw of approximately 110 mL on average was collected from each donor into heparinised tubes. Using a panel that included CD45RO, CCR7, CD25, CD127, CD95 and CD27, naive, central memory, regulatory and stem cell-like memory CD4+ T cells were sorted on a BD FACSAria II. Purity was above 95% for every sorted population. PBMCs were isolated immediately by Lymphoprep density gradient centrifugation and stained directly without culture. To minimize batch effects, samples were stained and sorted in pairs, one healthy donor with one patient per experiment. Remarks on this clone: No cognate antigen has been identified for it. No much larger clonotype is one base removed from it; base qualities were not supplied.

CDR1 SGHRS and CDR2 YFSETQ are derived from the germline V gene. The CDR3, from cysteine to phenylalanine, totals 17 residues. Only CDR3 DNA remains: 51 bases, in frame from the first base. V and J are trimmed by 7 bases and 1 base, and the gene matches miss 11 bases of the junction. The entire isolated RNA was reverse transcribed using the High Capacity cDNA Reverse Transcription Kit, and thus expressed TCRB transcripts were sequenced. Naive, central memory and regulatory T cell samples underwent deep immunoSEQ sequencing, averaging about 3.57 million total reads per sample. Sorted cells were lysed in RLT buffer and RNA was extracted with DNase-treated RNeasy Micro or Mini kits, depending on cell number. To prevent cross-contamination, each cell subset was processed individually, whereas patient and healthy donor samples were processed jointly. TCRB sequences were amplified from cDNA with the immunoSEQ multiplex PCR, producing 87-bp fragments spanning the CDR3 region. Sequencing of the amplicons was performed on the Illumina HiSeq platform. In the original analysis: PCR bias was corrected computationally using synthetic template baselines, and reads within Hamming distance 2 were collapsed, with unmergeable singletons discarded. Reads were aligned against IMGT to assign V, D and J genes, CDR3 length and insertions or deletions at six rearrangement sites. Within each subset, clonotype counts were normalized to sorted cell number, after which true diversity and Gini coefficients were computed with the tcR R package. The overlap coefficient, calculated on TCRB nucleotide sequences, was used to measure repertoire sharing. Out-of-frame TCRB sequences from naive cells were analyzed to stand in for the pre-selection repertoire. The immuneACCESS repertoire file appears here via TCRdb, limited to in-frame rearrangements. These files lack a portion of the clones; in checked studies, under half of the deficit traces to unresolved V genes, and the cause of the others is not known. V, J and clone size were drawn from that table, and D and trimming were deduced from the DNA. The sample table lists about 230,000 clones, about 9.3% of them with a count of one. Together, the top ten hold 0.03% to 0.04% of the sample.

This clonotype was sampled from a woman aged 18-35 years in good health. The sequencing input was naive CD4+ T cells from blood. In light of the paper, this sample's cell subset or site label describes: true naive CD4+ T cells. Here the chain combines TRBV5-1 and TRBJ2-2, with TRBD1 matching 9 junction bases. The CDR3 corresponds to CASRAGPTGGNTGELFF. The nucleotide sequence is TGCGCCAGCCGAGCGGGGCCGACAGGGGGGAACACCGGGGAGCTGTTTTTT.